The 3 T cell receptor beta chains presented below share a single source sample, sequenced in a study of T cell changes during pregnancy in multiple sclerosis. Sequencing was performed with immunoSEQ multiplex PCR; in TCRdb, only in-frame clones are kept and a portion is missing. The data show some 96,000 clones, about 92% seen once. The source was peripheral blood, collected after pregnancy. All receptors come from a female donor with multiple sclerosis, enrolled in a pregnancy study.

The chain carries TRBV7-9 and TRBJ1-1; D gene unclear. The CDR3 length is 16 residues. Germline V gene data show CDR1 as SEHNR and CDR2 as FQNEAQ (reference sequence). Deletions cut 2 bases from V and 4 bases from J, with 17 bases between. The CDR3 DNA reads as TGTGCCAGCAGCTTATCGGTAACGCGGGGATTCACTGAAGCTTTCTTT. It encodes CASSLSVTRGFTEAFF. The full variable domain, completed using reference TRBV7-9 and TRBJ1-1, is DTGVSQNPRHKITKRGQNVTFRCDPISEHNRLYWYRQTLGQGPEFLTYFQNEAQLEKSRLLSDRFSAERPKGSFSTLEIQRTEQGDSAMYLCASSLSVTRGFTEAFFGQGTRLTVV.

This CDR3 reads CAWRTPGQIPTEAFF. CDR3 DNA: TGTGCCTGGAGGACCCCTGGACAGATCCCTACTGAAGCTTTCTTT. The rearrangement joins TRBV30 to TRBJ1-1; tentatively, D is TRBD1 (6 bases). In germline, CDR1 is GTSNPN, CDR2 SVGIG (reference sequence). The CDR3 is made up of 15 amino acids. V lost 3 bases and J lost 5, with 19 bases in between.

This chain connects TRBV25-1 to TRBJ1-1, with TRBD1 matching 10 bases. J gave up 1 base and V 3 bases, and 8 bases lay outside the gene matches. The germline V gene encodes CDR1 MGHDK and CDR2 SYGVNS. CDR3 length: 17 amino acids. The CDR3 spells CASSEAEDRGANTEAFF. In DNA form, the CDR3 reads TGTGCCAGCAGTGAGGCGGAGGACAGGGGGGCGAACACTGAAGCTTTCTTT. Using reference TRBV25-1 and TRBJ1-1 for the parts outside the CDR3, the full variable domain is EADIYQTPRYLVIGTGKKITLECSQTMGHDKMYWYQQDPGMELHLIHYSYGVNSTEKGDLSSESTVSRIRTEHFPLTLESARPSHTSQYLCASSEAEDRGANTEAFFGQGTRLTVV.